The source of this TCR beta chain is a study of blood T cell repertoires in COVID-19. Across the study: Sources were T cells, B-cell-depleted T cells, or PBMCs; the material itself was cDNA or gDNA.

TCRdb keeps only in-frame clones here, not all; method: immunoSEQ multiplex PCR. Of a few hundred thousand clones listed, 80% to 95% are singletons. The germline gives CDR1 SEHNR, CDR2 FQNEAQ (reference sequence). Trimming shortened V by 7 bases and J by 0 bases, and 12 bases separated the two germline ends. The CDR3 runs to 14 residues. Material for sequencing was peripheral blood. This clonotype was sampled from a woman aged 25 to 39 with COVID-19, enrolled during active disease. The rearrangement links TRBV7-9 to TRBJ1-1; tentative D call: TRBD1 (5 bases). CDR3 residues: CASTSGGLNTEAFF. The CDR3, as DNA: TGTGCCAGCACCTCCGGGGGTTTGAACACTGAAGCTTTCTTT.